Following are 27 T cell receptor beta chains from one sample sequenced in a study of blood T cell repertoires in COVID-19. TCRdb's copy holds only in-frame clones and misses some; the assay was immunoSEQ multiplex PCR. The sample gives some 320,000 clones, around 87% of which show up once; 5.3% is in the top ten. Sequenced material: PBMCs or T cells enriched from blood (not recorded which). These receptors were obtained from a woman aged 25 to 39 who had recovered from COVID-19.

The V call is TRBV25-1, the J call TRBJ1-2; D is possibly TRBD1 (5 bases). Between the trimmed V and J ends, which lost 2 bases and 3 bases, there was a span of 10 bases. This CDR3 is 14 amino acids long. Germline lookup yields CDR1 MGHDK and CDR2 SYGVNS. The CDR3 spells CASSEGGTDYGYTF. The CDR3 bases are TGTGCCAGCAGTGAAGGAGGGACCGACTATGGCTACACCTTC.

The chain is built from TRBV27 and TRBJ1-6; TRBD1 agrees at 7 bases. Germline V gene sequence: CDR1 MNHEY, CDR2 SMNVEV (reference sequence). The CDR3 runs 15 residues. V lost 8 bases and J lost 7; bases outside the gene matches: 11. The CDR3 sequence: CASHLTGTVNSPLHF. The CDR3 bases are TGTGCCAGCCACTTAACCGGGACAGTCAATTCACCCCTCCACTTT.

The chain combines TRBV6-5 with TRBJ1-4; perhaps TRBD1 as D (6 bases). This CDR3 has 14 amino acids. Trimming took off 6 bases at V and 0 bases at J, with 8 bases between the two ends. Germline CDR1 MNHEY, CDR2 SVGAGI. CDR3 DNA: TGTGCCAGCAGGACAGGCCCAACTAATGAAAAACTGTTTTTT. Its translation: CASRTGPTNEKLFF.

This chain joins TRBV5-5 and TRBJ1-2; 7 bases fit TRBD1. Germline V CDR1 and CDR2: SGHKS, YYEKEE (reference sequence). V lost 0 bases to trimming and J lost 1 base; unmatched junction nucleotides: 18. The length of the CDR3 is 20 residues. This chain's CDR3 is CASSLEAPGTEGLRNYGYTF. CDR3 DNA sequence: TGTGCCAGCAGCTTGGAGGCCCCCGGGACAGAAGGTTTGCGTAACTATGGCTACACCTTC.

This clone was seen only a few times. The genes are TRBV7-2 and TRBJ2-2; TRBD2 might be the D (6 bases). Between the trimmed V and J ends, which lost 1 base and 0 bases, there was a span of 9 bases. This CDR3 spans 16 amino acids. Germline CDR1 is SGHTA and CDR2 is FQGNSA. Written as DNA, the CDR3 is TGTGCCAGCAGCTTAGACGGGGGAGCGAACACCGGGGAGCTGTTTTTT. Protein: CASSLDGGANTGELFF. The full variable domain, rest sourced from reference TRBV7-2 and TRBJ2-2, is GAGVSQSPSNKVTEKGKDVELRCDPISGHTALYWYRQSLGQGLEFLIYFQGNSAPDKSGLPSDRFSAERTGGSVSTLTIQRTQQEDSAVYLCASSLDGGANTGELFFGEGSRLTVL.

The V call is TRBV4-3, the J call TRBJ1-3; a possible D gene is TRBD1 (6 bases). V was trimmed by 2 bases and J by 0 bases, leaving 8 bases between them. CDR1 and CDR2 (germline): LGHNA, YSLEER. The CDR3 covers 15 residues. The CDR3 nucleotides read TGCGCCAGCAGCCAATCACAGGGCTCTGGAAACACCATATATTTT. This codes for CASSQSQGSGNTIYF.

This clone came up a few times. The rearrangement joins TRBV27 to TRBJ1-6; 7 bases match TRBD1. Germline V lookup: CDR1 MNHEY, CDR2 SMNVEV (reference sequence). The junction had 12 bases not matched to a gene; V was cut back by 3 bases and J by 10 bases. This CDR3 is built from 16 residues. CDR3: CASSFSPRTGTSPLHF. CDR3 DNA sequence: TGTGCCAGCAGTTTTTCTCCAAGGACAGGAACCTCACCCCTCCACTTT.

This rearrangement joins TRBV5-8 to TRBJ2-2; 8 bases are shared with TRBD1. This CDR3 has 14 amino acids. Germline-derived CDR1 and CDR2 are SGHTS and YDEGEE. V lost 7 bases to trimming and J lost 6 bases; unmatched junction nucleotides: 8. The CDR3 DNA reads TGTGCCAGCGACAGGGGCGCTAGGCCCGGGGAGCTGTTTTTT. As protein: CASDRGARPGELFF.

Remarks on this clone: The same CDR3 arises from other DNA sequences in this sample as well. The V gene is TRBV2, the J gene TRBJ1-1, with D perhaps TRBD1 (5 bases). With 6 bases removed from V and 1 base from J, the gap between germline ends came to 9 bases. The CDR3 runs to 13 residues. Looked up from germline, CDR1 is SNHLY and CDR2 is FYNNEI. The DNA of the CDR3 is TGTGCCAGCAGCTGGGGGGGGAACACTGAAGCTTTCTTT. It is translated as CASSWGGNTEAFF.

This rearrangement joins TRBV29-1 to TRBJ2-5; no clear D. Per germline, CDR1 SQVTM and CDR2 ANQGSEA. Trimming stripped 8 bases from V and 2 bases from J, with 18 bases between. The CDR3 covers 14 residues. The CDR3 reads CSPSFPHLQETQYF. CDR3 nucleotide sequence: TGCAGCCCTTCTTTCCCCCACTTACAAGAGACCCAGTACTTC.

The chain links TRBV9 to TRBJ1-6; 9 nucleotides align to TRBD1. The germline gives CDR1 SGDLS, CDR2 YYNGEE. The CDR3 has 20 residues. Losses at the gene ends were 2 bases for V and 3 bases for J; bases not matched to a gene: 15. The CDR3 region has the DNA TGTGCCAGCAGCGTGTTGGACAGGGGATGGGACCGGGACTATAATTCACCCCTCCACTTT. Its translation: CASSVLDRGWDRDYNSPLHF.

The rearrangement uses TRBV19 and TRBJ1-4; possibly TRBD1 for D (5 bases). The germline V gene encodes CDR1 LNHDA and CDR2 SQIVND (reference sequence). V lost 3 bases and J lost 8, with 13 bases in between. This CDR3 contains 14 residues. The CDR3 loop reads CASSIYGGLEKLFF. The CDR3 DNA reads TGTGCCAGTAGTATCTACGGGGGGTTGGAAAAACTGTTTTTT.

This clone was observed at least ten times. This chain joins TRBV5-8 and TRBJ2-6; 7 nucleotides agree with TRBD1. The V segment lost 3 bases and the J segment 0 bases; nucleotides outside the gene matches: 3. The germline gives CDR1 SGHTS, CDR2 YDEGEE. This CDR3 contains 16 residues. The DNA for the CDR3 is TGTGCCAGCAGCTCGGGACAGCTCTCTGGGGCCAACGTCCTGACTTTC. It codes for CASSSGQLSGANVLTF. The full variable domain, its missing parts supplied by reference TRBV5-8 and TRBJ2-6, is EAGVTQSPTHLIKTRGQQATLRCSPISGHTSVYWYQQALGLGLQFLLWYDEGEERNRGNFPPRFSGRQFPNYSSELNVNALELEDSALYLCASSSGQLSGANVLTFGAGSRLTVL.

This chain uses TRBV19 with TRBJ2-1; 15 nucleotides agree with TRBD2. CDR3 size: 17 residues. V trimming: 4 bases; J trimming: 4 bases; junction bases outside the gene matches: 5. Germline-derived CDR1 and CDR2 are LNHDA and SQIVND (reference sequence). The CDR3 reads CASSSPGTSGGYNEQFF. DNA of the CDR3: TGTGCCAGTAGTAGCCCGGGGACTAGCGGGGGGTACAATGAGCAGTTCTTC.

This chain uses TRBV5-4 with TRBJ1-2; unclear D gene. Trimming removed 0 bases at V and 5 bases at J, with 8 bases between. The CDR3 sequence is 13 residues long. Germline V lookup: CDR1 SGHNT, CDR2 YYREEE (reference sequence). The CDR3 nucleotides read TGTGCCAGCAGCTTGGAGAGGGATTATGGCTACACCTTC. Its translation is CASSLERDYGYTF.

This chain links TRBV5-1 with TRBJ1-4; D is perhaps TRBD1 (5 bases). Germline V gene data show CDR1 as SGHRS and CDR2 as YFSETQ. V lost 3 bases, J lost 6 bases, and 15 bases lay in between. The CDR3 is 15 amino acids. The CDR3 protein is CASSWDFRLDEKLFF. The CDR3 coding sequence is TGCGCCAGCAGCTGGGACTTCAGGTTGGATGAAAAACTGTTTTTT.

The chain carries TRBV6-5 and TRBJ1-2, with D possibly matching TRBD1 (6 bases). Trimming stripped 6 bases from V and 4 bases from J, with 18 bases between. Per the germline V gene, CDR1 is MNHEY and CDR2 is SVGAGI. CDR3 length: 15 amino acids. The CDR3 DNA reads TGTGCCAGCAGCCCGTTAGGACAGCCAGTCTATGGCTACACCTTC. It is translated as CASSPLGQPVYGYTF.

V gene TRBV6-2 or TRBV6-3 combines with J gene TRBJ2-5; 9 bases map to TRBD2. This CDR3 spans 15 amino acids. Unmatched junction bases numbered 7, after V lost 6 bases and J lost 2 bases. Germline V lookup: CDR1 MNHEY, CDR2 SVGEGT. The CDR3 coding sequence is TGTGCCAGCAGCCCCAGGGCGGGGGGGCAAGAGACCCAGTACTTC. This gives the protein CASSPRAGGQETQYF.

This sequence joins TRBV19 and TRBJ1-1; D not certain. The germline V gene encodes CDR1 LNHDA and CDR2 SQIVND (reference sequence). The V and J ends lost 6 bases and 0 bases respectively, with 5 bases between them. This CDR3 spans 12 amino acids. CDR3 sequence (DNA): TGTGCCAGTAGGCGTCTGAACACTGAAGCTTTCTTT. Its translation: CASRRLNTEAFF.

The chain links TRBV7-9 to TRBJ1-2, with TRBD1 as a possible D gene (6 bases). The CDR3 is 11 residues long. V lost 1 base, J lost 13 bases, and 10 bases lay in between. Germline loops: CDR1 SEHNR, CDR2 FQNEAQ (reference sequence). CDR3 bases: TGTGCCAGCAGCTTAGGTGGGGGGGCCACCTTC. As protein: CASSLGGGATF. The full variable domain, completed using reference TRBV7-9 and TRBJ1-2, is DTGVSQNPRHKITKRGQNVTFRCDPISEHNRLYWYRQTLGQGPEFLTYFQNEAQLEKSRLLSDRFSAERPKGSFSTLEIQRTEQGDSAMYLCASSLGGGATFGSGTRLTVV.

The V call is TRBV4-2, the J call TRBJ1-6; D might be TRBD1 (5 bases). The CDR3 is 15 amino acids. V lost 0 bases and J lost 6, with 9 bases in between. Germline loops: CDR1 LGHNA, CDR2 YNFKEQ. In DNA form, the CDR3 reads TGTGCCAGCAGCCAAGAATCCAGGGTTAATTCACCCCTCCACTTT. This gives the protein CASSQESRVNSPLHF.

The chain employs TRBV10-2 and TRBJ2-7, with D tentatively TRBD2 (5 bases). Between the trimmed V and J ends, which lost 4 bases and 4 bases, there was a span of 8 bases. The CDR3 has 12 amino acids. Germline assignment: CDR1 WSHSY and CDR2 SAAADI. The CDR3 DNA sequence: TGCGCCAGCAGTGTTACGGGGTACGAGCAGTACTTC. Protein sequence: CASSVTGYEQYF.

The gene calls are TRBV6-1 and TRBJ1-6; 11 bases agree with TRBD1. Germline CDR1 reads MNHNS; CDR2 reads SASEGT. The V and J ends lost 2 bases and 18 bases, in that order; junction bases with no gene match: 6. CDR3 size: 13 residues. The chain's CDR3 is CASSERDRGENHF. The CDR3 DNA reads TGTGCCAGCAGTGAACGGGACAGGGGGGAAAACCACTTT.

The V and J genes are TRBV5-1 and TRBJ2-5, with 12 bases lining up with TRBD2. V shed 4 bases, J shed 4 bases, and the junction held 5 bases outside the gene matches. This CDR3 is 15 amino acids long. Germline V gives CDR1 SGHRS, CDR2 YFSETQ. CDR3 coding DNA: TGCGCCAGCAGCGTGACTAGCGGGGGTGGAGAGACCCAGTACTTC. It encodes CASSVTSGGGETQYF.

The gene calls are TRBV6-6 and TRBJ1-6; D remains ambiguous. In germline, CDR1 is MNHNY, CDR2 SVGAGI (reference sequence). The ends were cut back, 6 bases at V and 8 bases at J, with 17 bases in the middle. This CDR3 contains 15 residues. The CDR3, as DNA: TGTGCCAGCAGCCCTCAGGCACATGGGCATTCACCCCTCCACTTT. Protein sequence: CASSPQAHGHSPLHF.

In this sample, this clone turned up a few times. The chain recombines TRBV23-1 with TRBJ1-5, with D unclear. TRBV23-1 falls under the ORF class, with uncertain function. Trimming took off 6 bases at V and 3 bases at J, with 18 bases between the two ends. The CDR3 consists of 16 residues. Written as DNA, the CDR3 is TGCGCCAGCAGCTCGGGGTGGCATGTAGTCAATCAGCCCCAGCATTTT. Encoded protein: CASSSGWHVVNQPQHF.

This clone was counted a single time. The rearrangement joins TRBV10-3 to TRBJ1-3; D gene unclear. The V gene lost 6 bases and the J gene lost 0 bases, with 15 bases spanning the gap. The CDR3 loop spans 16 amino acids. CDR1 and CDR2 (germline): ENHRY, SYGVKD. The CDR3 here is CAIREPGGLSGNTIYF. Written as DNA, the CDR3 is TGTGCCATCAGGGAACCCGGCGGGCTCTCTGGAAACACCATATATTTT.